This entry is about one T cell receptor (beta chain). This sample is part of a study of beta chain features in type 1 diabetes. The CDR3 totals 14 residues. With 5 bases clipped from V and 9 bases from J, the junction kept 10 bases outside the gene matches. Germline CDR1 and CDR2: SEHNR and FQNEAQ (reference sequence). All of the isolated RNA was reverse transcribed, so expressed TCRB transcripts were sequenced. Method: immunoSEQ multiplex PCR; TCRdb's copy keeps in-frame clones and lacks some. Among 130,000 to 150,000 clones listed, 9% to 9.5% were seen once. This clonotype was sampled from a man between 18 and 29 years old in good health. This chain links TRBV7-9 with TRBJ2-7; 10 bases align to TRBD2. The sequenced material came from central memory CD4+ T cells from blood. The CDR3 here is CASSPLAGDEGQYF. The CDR3, as DNA: TGTGCCAGCAGCCCTCTAGCGGGGGACGAAGGGCAGTACTTC.